This T cell receptor beta chain was documented in a study of T cell changes during pregnancy in multiple sclerosis. The germline gives CDR1 PRHDT, CDR2 FYEKMQ (reference sequence). The length of the CDR3 is 14 residues. Germline trimming cut 3 bases from V and 6 bases from J; bases unmatched to any gene: 4. The assay was immunoSEQ multiplex PCR, and TCRdb's table has in-frame clones only and misses some. The table has around 120,000 clones, approximately 91% seen once. This sequence joins TRBV13 and TRBJ1-5, with 8 bases that match TRBD1. The TCR sequence derives from a female donor with multiple sclerosis, enrolled in a pregnancy study. The sample here was peripheral blood, taken after pregnancy. The CDR3 sequence: CASSFQGAGQPQHF. The CDR3 DNA sequence: TGTGCCAGCAGCTTTCAGGGGGCTGGTCAGCCCCAGCATTTT.